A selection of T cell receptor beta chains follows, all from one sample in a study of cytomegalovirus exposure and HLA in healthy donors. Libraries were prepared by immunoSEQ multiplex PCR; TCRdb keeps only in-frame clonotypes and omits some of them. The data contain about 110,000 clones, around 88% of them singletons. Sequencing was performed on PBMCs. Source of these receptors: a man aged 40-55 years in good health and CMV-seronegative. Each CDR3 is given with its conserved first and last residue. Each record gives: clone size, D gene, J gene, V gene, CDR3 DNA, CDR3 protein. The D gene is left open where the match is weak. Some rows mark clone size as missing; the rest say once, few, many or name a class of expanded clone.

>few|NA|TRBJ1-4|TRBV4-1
TGCGCCAGCAGCCAAGGTCTGGGGGCAGGGGAAAAACTGTTTTTT
CASSQGLGAGEKLFF
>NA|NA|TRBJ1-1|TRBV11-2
TGTGCCAGCAGCGGAGGACGGCCACTCACTGAAGCTTTCTTT
CASSGGRPLTEAFF
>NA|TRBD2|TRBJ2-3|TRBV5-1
TGCGCCAGCAGCCCTTTGGGGACTAGCGGGGGGGTCGGTACGCAGTATTTT
CASSPLGTSGGVGTQYF
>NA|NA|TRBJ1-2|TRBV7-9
TGTGCCAGCAGGAACGGGGGAGGTGGCTACACCTTC
CASRNGGGGYTF
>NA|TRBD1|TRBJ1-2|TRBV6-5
TGTGCCAGCAGGTCGACAGGGAGTATAGCTGGCTACACCTTC
CASRSTGSIAGYTF
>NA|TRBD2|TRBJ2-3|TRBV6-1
TGTGCCAGCAGTGAAGTAGGAGCGGGGGTGACAGATACGCAGTATTTT
CASSEVGAGVTDTQYF
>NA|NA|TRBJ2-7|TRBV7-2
TGTGCCAGCAGCCGGACAACCTACGAGCAGTACTTC
CASSRTTYEQYF
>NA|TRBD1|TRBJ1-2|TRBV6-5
TGTGCCAGCAGGTCCGGTGTGACAGGGGTTGGCGGCTACACCTTC
CASRSGVTGVGGYTF
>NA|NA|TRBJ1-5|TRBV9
TGTGCCAGCAGCGCCGGGACAATTCAGCCCCAGCATTTT
CASSAGTIQPQHF
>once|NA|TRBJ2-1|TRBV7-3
TGTGCCAGCAGCCTAGAAGGTAGAGCGCAGTTCTTC
CASSLEGRAQFF
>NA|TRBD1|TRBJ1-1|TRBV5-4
TGTGCCAGCAGCTTGCCCGGGACAGGGGTATTGAGCACTGAAGCTTTCTTT
CASSLPGTGVLSTEAFF
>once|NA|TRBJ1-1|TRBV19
TGTGCCAGTAGTATGCTATCCCCGAACACTGAAGCTTTCTTT
CASSMLSPNTEAFF
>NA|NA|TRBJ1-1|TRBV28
TGTGCCAGCAGTTTTGCAGGGGCTTTGAACACTGAAGCTTTCTTT
CASSFAGALNTEAFF
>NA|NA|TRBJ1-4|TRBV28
TGTGCCAGCAGATGGGACATTTATGAAAAACTGTTTTTT
CASRWDIYEKLFF
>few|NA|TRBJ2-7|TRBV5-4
TGTGCCAGCAGTCGTTGGCCCGATTACCACGAGCAGTACTTC
CASSRWPDYHEQYF
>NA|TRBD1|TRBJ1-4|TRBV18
TGTGCCAGCTCATCCAACCTAATCGGACAGGGGGGTGAAAAACTGTTTTTT
CASSSNLIGQGGEKLFF
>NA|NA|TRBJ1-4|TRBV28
TGTGCCAGCAGTTTGCAGCAGGGCGGAAAACTGTTTTTT
CASSLQQGGKLFF
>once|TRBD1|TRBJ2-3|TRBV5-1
TGCGCCAGCAGCGGACAGGGGTCCACAGATACGCAGTATTTT
CASSGQGSTDTQYF
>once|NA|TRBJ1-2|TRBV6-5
TGTGCCAGCAGTTACACGGCGGCTAACTATGGCTACACCTTC
CASSYTAANYGYTF
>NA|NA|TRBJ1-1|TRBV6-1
TGTGCCAGCAGTGAAAAACTCACAGCAACTGAAGCTTTCTTT
CASSEKLTATEAFF
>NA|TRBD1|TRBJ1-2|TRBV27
TGTGCCAGCAGACCCACAGGGACAGGCCTCTATGGCTACACCTTC
CASRPTGTGLYGYTF
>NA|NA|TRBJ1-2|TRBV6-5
TGTGCCAGCAGTTACTCTGAACGCCGAGAGACTTATGGCTACACCTTC
CASSYSERRETYGYTF
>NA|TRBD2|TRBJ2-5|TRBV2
TGTGCCAGCAGTGAAGGGGCAGCGGGGGGGCAAGAGACCCAGTACTTC
CASSEGAAGGQETQYF
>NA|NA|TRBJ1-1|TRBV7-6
TGTGCCAGCAGCTTCCTGGACAGCCAAAACACTGAAGCTTTCTTT
CASSFLDSQNTEAFF
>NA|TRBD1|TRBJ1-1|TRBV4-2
TGTGCCAGCAGCCAAGATATGCTCCTCACAGGGGGAAGTTTGACTGAAGCTTTCTTT
CASSQDMLLTGGSLTEAFF
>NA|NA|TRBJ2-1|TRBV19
TGTGCCAGTAGTATTATCAATGAGCAGTTCTTC
CASSIINEQFF
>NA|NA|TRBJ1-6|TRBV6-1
TGTGCCAGCAGTGAGAGGTCCAAAGCCTATAATTCACCCCTCCACTTT
CASSERSKAYNSPLHF
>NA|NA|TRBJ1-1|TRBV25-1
TGTGCCAGCAGTGAAGCGGGCAGCTTGAACACTGAAGCTTTCTTT
CASSEAGSLNTEAFF